A selection of T cell receptor beta chains follows, all from one sample in a study of T cells after posttransplantation cyclophosphamide. Some clones are missing from TCRdb's copy, which holds only in-frame ones; the method was immunoSEQ multiplex PCR. Counted here are about 6,500 clones, roughly 81% occurring once; the ten biggest clones make up more than 20%. The source was PBMCs, collected around 1,400 days after allogeneic stem cell transplant with posttransplant cyclophosphamide. The source of these receptors is a male patient aged 30 to 40 who received an allogeneic stem cell transplant from a related donor, was CMV-positive, and had acute GVHD only. Part of the T cells may come from the graft donor. CDR3s include the opening cysteine and the closing phenylalanine or tryptophan. The D gene is left open where the match is weak. Some rows have no size entry. The others give once, few or many, or a class for an expanded clone.

cdr3_aa cdr3_nt v_call clone_size j_call d_call
CATTNRYTGELFF TGTGCCACCACCAACAGGTACACCGGGGAGCTGTTTTTT TRBV28 NA TRBJ2-2 NA
CASSLAQAASYEAFF TGTGCCAGCAGCTTAGCGCAGGCAGCCTCCTATGAAGCTTTCTTT TRBV7-8 NA TRBJ1-1 NA
CASSLRAASGGIYDTQYF TGTGCCAGCAGCTTACGGGCGGCTAGCGGGGGGATTTACGATACGCAGTATTTT TRBV7-2 NA TRBJ2-3 TRBD2
CASSPGTGFYNEQFF TGTGCCAGCAGCCCAGGGACAGGGTTTTACAATGAGCAGTTCTTC TRBV7-2 NA TRBJ2-1 TRBD1
CASSFRDSMNTEAFF TGTGCCAGCAGCTTTCGGGACAGCATGAACACTGAAGCTTTCTTT TRBV7-9 NA TRBJ1-1 TRBD1
CASSTQGGTDTQYF TGTGCCAGCAGCACGCAGGGTGGCACAGATACGCAGTATTTT TRBV13 NA TRBJ2-3 NA
CASSVAGLGTDTQYF TGTGCCAGCAGCGTTGCGGGACTAGGCACAGATACGCAGTATTTT TRBV9 NA TRBJ2-3 TRBD2
CASSDRGISGYTF TGCGCCAGCAGCGACAGGGGAATCAGTGGCTACACCTTC TRBV5-1 NA TRBJ1-2 TRBD1
CASSWRQGFTEAFF TGTGCCAGCAGCTGGAGACAGGGATTTACTGAAGCTTTCTTT TRBV5-5 NA TRBJ1-1 TRBD1
CASSIGRAVNTGELFF TGTGCCAGTAGTATCGGCAGGGCTGTGAACACCGGGGAGCTGTTTTTT TRBV19 NA TRBJ2-2 NA
CASITWDREPTIYF TGTGCCAGCATCACCTGGGACAGGGAACCCACCATATATTTT TRBV6-6 NA TRBJ1-3 TRBD1
CASSLTGYGYTF TGTGCCAGCAGCTTAACCGGCTATGGCTACACCTTC TRBV5-6 few TRBJ1-2 NA
CASSLGQGSRNQPQHF TGTGCCAGCAGCTTGGGTCAGGGGAGTCGTAATCAGCCCCAGCATTTT TRBV5-6 NA TRBJ1-5 NA
CASRLNRGGWDQPQHF TGTGCCAGCAGACTGAACAGGGGCGGGTGGGATCAGCCCCAGCATTTT TRBV7-3 few TRBJ1-5 TRBD1
CASSSYPGTGRKWSNQPQHF TGTGCCAGTAGTAGCTATCCCGGGACAGGGAGAAAGTGGAGCAATCAGCCCCAGCATTTT TRBV19 few TRBJ1-5 TRBD1
CASSGTGVVNVLTF TGTGCCAGCAGTGGAACAGGGGTCGTCAACGTCCTGACTTTC TRBV6-1 NA TRBJ2-6 TRBD1
CASSPGLTNYGYTF TGTGCCAGCTCACCAGGTCTAACTAACTATGGCTACACCTTC TRBV18 NA TRBJ1-2 NA
CASSLRQGGNEKLFF TGTGCCAGCAGCTTGCGGCAGGGCGGTAATGAAAAACTGTTTTTT TRBV5-5 NA TRBJ1-4 NA
CASSKQGGPDTQYF TGTGCCAGCAGTAAACAGGGAGGGCCAGATACGCAGTATTTT TRBV9 NA TRBJ2-3 NA
CAWSVTAGAQGTQYF TGTGCCTGGAGTGTAACAGCGGGGGCCCAGGGTACGCAGTATTTT TRBV30 once TRBJ2-3 TRBD2
CASSISSAYEQYF TGTGCCAGCAGCATTTCCTCGGCCTACGAGCAGTACTTC TRBV6-1 NA TRBJ2-7 NA
CASSFRPTAYYGYTF TGTGCCAGCAGTTTCCGACCTACAGCTTACTATGGCTACACCTTC TRBV28 NA TRBJ1-2 NA
CASSPTSGRNEQFF TGTGCCAGCAGTCCTACCTCGGGTCGGAATGAGCAGTTCTTC TRBV27 few TRBJ2-1 NA
CASSLAGGGNQPQHF TGTGCCAGCAGCTTGGCAGGGGGAGGCAATCAGCCCCAGCATTTT TRBV5-6 once TRBJ1-5 TRBD1
CATSGRGVNEAFF TGTGCCACGTCGGGACGGGGGGTGAATGAAGCTTTCTTT TRBV15 NA TRBJ1-1 NA
CASGLAGGSYNEQFF TGCGCCAGTGGACTAGCGGGGGGATCTTACAATGAGCAGTTCTTC TRBV5-1 NA TRBJ2-1 TRBD2
CASRPTGSYSNQPQHF TGTGCCAGCAGGCCGACAGGGTCCTATAGCAATCAGCCCCAGCATTTT TRBV6-6 NA TRBJ1-5 TRBD1
CASSSDLRGYEQYF TGTGCCAGCAGCTCGGATCTTAGGGGGTACGAGCAGTACTTC TRBV9 NA TRBJ2-7 NA
CASSLGGMETQYF TGCGCCAGCAGCTTGGGGGGCATGGAGACCCAGTACTTC TRBV5-1 NA TRBJ2-5 NA
CASSHIAGGPNTGELFF TGCGCCAGCAGTCATATAGCGGGGGGGCCGAACACCGGGGAGCTGTTTTTT TRBV10-2 NA TRBJ2-2 TRBD2
CASSPESTGLRGYTF TGTGCCAGCAGCCCTGAATCGACGGGTCTTCGGGGCTACACCTTC TRBV5-6 NA TRBJ1-2 NA
CASSPTGTSPDTQYF TGCGCCAGCAGCCCGACCGGGACTAGCCCAGATACGCAGTATTTT TRBV5-1 NA TRBJ2-3 TRBD2
CASGIRTGGNTEAFF TGTGCCAGCGGGATCCGGACAGGGGGGAACACTGAAGCTTTCTTT TRBV6-1 NA TRBJ1-1 TRBD1
CASSRTAEFPFF TGTGCCAGCAGTCGGACAGCAGAGTTTCCGTTCTTC TRBV28 NA TRBJ2-1 NA
CASSRSGGGSDTQYF TGTGCCAGCAGCCGTAGCGGGGGGGGGTCAGATACGCAGTATTTT TRBV4-2 NA TRBJ2-3 TRBD2
CASSGLAGAYEQYF TGTGCCAGCAGTGGACTAGCGGGGGCCTACGAGCAGTACTTC TRBV2 few TRBJ2-7 TRBD2
CASSPDRGQEAFF TGTGCCAGCAGTCCGGACAGGGGGCAAGAAGCTTTCTTT TRBV6-5 NA TRBJ1-1 TRBD1
CASRLGQNYGYTF TGTGCCAGCAGACTCGGACAGAACTATGGCTACACCTTC TRBV28 NA TRBJ1-2 NA
CASSPPGGANTEAFF TGTGCCAGCAGCCCACCGGGGGGGGCTAACACTGAAGCTTTCTTT TRBV28 once TRBJ1-1 NA
CASSEGGQAPYEQYF TGTGCCAGCAGTGAAGGAGGACAGGCCCCTTACGAGCAGTACTTC TRBV6-1 NA TRBJ2-7 TRBD1
CASREISGNTIYF TGTGCCAGCAGAGAGATCTCTGGAAACACCATATATTTT TRBV5-5 NA TRBJ1-3 NA
CASSLQGLAGREQFF TGTGCCAGCAGCTTACAGGGACTAGCGGGCCGTGAGCAGTTCTTC TRBV13 NA TRBJ2-1 TRBD2
CASSSIKTGATEAFF TGTGCCAGCAGCTCGATTAAGACAGGGGCCACTGAAGCTTTCTTT TRBV5-6 NA TRBJ1-1 TRBD1
CASSQGVSPNYYEQYF TGCGCCAGCAGCCAAGGGGTCTCACCAAACTACTACGAGCAGTACTTC TRBV4-1 NA TRBJ2-7 NA
CAISEGTGKAQPQHF TGTGCCATCAGTGAGGGGACAGGGAAGGCTCAGCCCCAGCATTTT TRBV10-3 NA TRBJ1-5 TRBD1
CASSQEKGGAGNTEAFF TGTGCCAGCAGCCAAGAAAAGGGAGGGGCAGGTAACACTGAAGCTTTCTTT TRBV4-2 NA TRBJ1-1 NA
CASSVGLRAYEQYF TGTGCCAGCAGTGTGGGACTGCGAGCATACGAGCAGTACTTC TRBV6-1 NA TRBJ2-7 NA
CASSQSGGAWNEQFF TGTGCCAGCAGCCAAAGCGGGGGGGCCTGGAATGAGCAGTTCTTC TRBV7-9 NA TRBJ2-1 TRBD2
CATSWGRQGPNTEAFF TGTGCCACCAGCTGGGGTAGACAGGGACCGAACACTGAAGCTTTCTTT TRBV15 NA TRBJ1-1 TRBD1
CASSLGQSAFF TGTGCCAGCAGCCTAGGACAGAGTGCTTTCTTT TRBV6-5 NA TRBJ1-1 NA
CASSPAGSQPQHF TGTGCCAGCTCACCGGCGGGAAGTCAGCCCCAGCATTTT TRBV18 NA TRBJ1-5 NA
CASSLGQTTNEKLFF TGTGCCAGCAGTTTAGGACAGACAACTAATGAAAAACTGTTTTTT TRBV7-9 NA TRBJ1-4 NA